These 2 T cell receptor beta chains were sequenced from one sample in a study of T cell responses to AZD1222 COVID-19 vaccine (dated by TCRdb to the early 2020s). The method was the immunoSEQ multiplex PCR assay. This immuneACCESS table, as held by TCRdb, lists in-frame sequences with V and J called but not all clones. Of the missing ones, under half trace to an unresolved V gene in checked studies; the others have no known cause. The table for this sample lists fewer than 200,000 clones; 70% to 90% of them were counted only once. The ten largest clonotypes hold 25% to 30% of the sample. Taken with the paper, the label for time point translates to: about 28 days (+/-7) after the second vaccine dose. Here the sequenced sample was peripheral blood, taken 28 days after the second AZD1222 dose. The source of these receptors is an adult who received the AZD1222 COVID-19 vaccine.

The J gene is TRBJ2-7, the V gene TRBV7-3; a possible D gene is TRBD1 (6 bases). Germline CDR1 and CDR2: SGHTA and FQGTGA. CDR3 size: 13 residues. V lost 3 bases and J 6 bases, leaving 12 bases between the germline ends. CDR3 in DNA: TGTGCCAGCAGCTTCTACCAGGGGTTCGAGCAGTACTTC. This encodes CASSFYQGFEQYF.

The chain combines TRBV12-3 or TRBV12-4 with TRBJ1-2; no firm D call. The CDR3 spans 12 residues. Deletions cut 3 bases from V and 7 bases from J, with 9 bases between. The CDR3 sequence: CASSFSQVGYTF. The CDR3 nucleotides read TGTGCCAGCAGTTTCAGTCAGGTTGGCTACACCTTC.